Each of the 19 T cell receptor beta chains below was sequenced from the same sample in a study of T cells in lung cancer brain metastases. Clones were sequenced by immunoSEQ multiplex PCR, and TCRdb holds only the in-frame ones, with some missing. Among thousands of clones listed, roughly 90% were seen once. The specimen sequenced was tumor tissue from the primary lung tumor. Source of these receptors: a woman in her 50s with non-small cell lung cancer.

This chain joins TRBV10-1 and TRBJ2-3, with D unclear. The germline gives CDR1 WNHNN, CDR2 SYGVQD (reference sequence). V gave up 9 bases and J gave up 0 bases, with 7 bases separating them. The CDR3 spans 12 residues. This CDR3 is CARFFSTDTQYF. CDR3 sequence (DNA): TGCGCCAGGTTTTTCAGCACAGATACGCAGTATTTT.

The V and J genes are TRBV28 and TRBJ2-7; TRBD2 agrees at 12 bases. Germline V gene lookup returns CDR1 MDHEN and CDR2 SYDVKM. There are 18 residues in the CDR3. J was trimmed by 1 base and V by 1 base; bases with no gene match: 8. The CDR3 nucleotides are TGTGCCAGCAGTTTATTTCACAGGACTAGCGGGACGTCCTACGAGCAGTACTTC. Residues: CASSLFHRTSGTSYEQYF.

This clone has just a few counts. V and J are TRBV11-2 and TRBJ2-5, with D maybe TRBD2 (6 bases). Germline V CDR1 and CDR2: SGHAT, FQNNGV. CDR3 length: 13 residues. V dropped 5 bases and J dropped 5 bases, with 12 bases sitting between them. This CDR3 reads CASSLWRGETQYF. The CDR3 DNA reads TGTGCCAGCAGCCTCTGGAGGGGTGAGACCCAGTACTTC. The whole variable domain, filled in from reference TRBV11-2 and TRBJ2-5, reads EAGVAQSPRYKIIEKRQSVAFWCNPISGHATLYWYQQILGQGPKLLIQFQNNGVVDDSQLPKDRFSAERLKGVDSTLKIQPAKLEDSAVYLCASSLWRGETQYFGPGTRLLVL.

This rearrangement joins TRBV14 to TRBJ2-5; unclear D gene. The J call may be faulty, since TRBJ2-7 better matches the DNA end. The CDR3 runs to 11 residues. Germline V gene data show CDR1 as SGHDN and CDR2 as FVKESK. The CDR3, as DNA: TGTGCCAGCAGCTACACGTACGAGCAGTACTTC. This sequence encodes CASSYTYEQYF.

This chain uses TRBV18 with TRBJ1-3; D gene ambiguous. Trimming pared 6 bases from V and 0 bases from J, leaving 15 bases between. The length of the CDR3 is 16 residues. Germline V lookup: CDR1 KGHSH, CDR2 LQKENI. CDR3 sequence (DNA): TGTGCCAGCTCCCCCCGTCCGGAGGTCTCTGGAAACACCATATATTTT. Translated: CASSPRPEVSGNTIYF. Using reference TRBV18 and TRBJ1-3 for the parts outside the CDR3, the full variable domain is NAGVMQNPRHLVRRRGQEARLRCSPMKGHSHVYWYRQLPEEGLKFMVYLQKENIIDESGMPKERFSAEFPKEGPSILRIQQVVRGDSAAYFCASSPRPEVSGNTIYFGEGSWLTVV.

The chain carries TRBV29-1 and TRBJ2-4; D is uncertain. Deletions cut 4 bases from V and 3 bases from J, with 19 bases between. The CDR3 is made up of 16 amino acids. CDR1 is SQVTM and CDR2 is ANQGSEA in the germline V gene. In DNA form, the CDR3 reads TGCAGCGTTGGGACCCGGACGGTGCAGGACAAAAACATTCAGTACTTC. Amino acids: CSVGTRTVQDKNIQYF.

The chain is built from TRBV7-9 and TRBJ2-2, with TRBD1 matching over 7 bases. This CDR3 has 15 amino acids. The germline V gene encodes CDR1 SEHNR and CDR2 FQNEAQ (reference sequence). The V gene end was trimmed by 5 bases and the J gene end by 7 bases; junction bases not matched to a gene: 10. The CDR3 reads CASSPRGQAGGELFF. The CDR3 DNA reads TGTGCCAGCAGCCCGCGAGGACAGGCGGGCGGGGAGCTGTTTTTT.

V is TRBV7-2 and J is TRBJ1-6, with unresolved D. V lost 1 base and J lost 5, with 15 bases in between. The CDR3 spans 17 residues. Germline CDR1 and CDR2: SGHTA and FQGNSA. In DNA form, the CDR3 reads TGTGCCAGCAGCTTAGGGGTCCCAGGCCGGAATAATTCACCCCTCCACTTT. This gives the protein CASSLGVPGRNNSPLHF.

This clone was counted once. The chain links TRBV9 to TRBJ1-2, with D tentatively TRBD1 (6 bases). The length of the CDR3 is 15 residues. V gave up 6 bases and J gave up 3 bases, with 18 bases separating them. The germline V gene encodes CDR1 SGDLS and CDR2 YYNGEE. CDR3 in amino acids: CASTREGRGDYGYTF. The CDR3 nucleotides read TGTGCCAGCACTCGAGAGGGCAGGGGTGACTATGGCTACACCTTC.

This sequence joins TRBV28 and TRBJ2-7, with D unresolved. Trimming removed 6 bases from V and 4 bases from J, with 25 bases in between. CDR1 is MDHEN and CDR2 is SYDVKM in the germline V gene. The CDR3 length is 17 residues. CDR3 amino acids: CASSSLISMSVNYEQYF. As DNA, the CDR3 is TGTGCCAGCAGCAGCCTGATTAGCATGTCGGTAAATTACGAGCAGTACTTC.

DNA for the CDR3: TGTGCCAGCAGCTTAGTTGCGGGAGATACGAATGAGCAGTTCTTC. Amino acid sequence: CASSLVAGDTNEQFF. This chain links TRBV7-2 with TRBJ2-1, with 7 bases aligning to TRBD2. Germline trimming cut 1 base from V and 7 bases from J; bases unmatched to any gene: 7. Germline V gene lookup returns CDR1 SGHTA and CDR2 FQGNSA. The CDR3 loop spans 15 amino acids.

The chain employs TRBV16 and TRBJ1-1, with TRBD1 matching over 7 bases. J was trimmed by 4 bases and V by 3 bases; bases with no gene match: 2. Germline V gene sequence: CDR1 KGHSY, CDR2 FQNENV. This CDR3 region has 13 residues. CDR3 amino acids: CASSQTGTTEAFF. The DNA for the CDR3 is TGTGCCAGCAGCCAGACAGGGACCACTGAAGCTTTCTTT.

The chain recombines TRBV15 with TRBJ2-3, with a tentative D call TRBD2 (6 bases). V lost 0 bases, J lost 2 bases, and 18 bases lay in between. The CDR3 has 18 amino acids. In germline, CDR1 is LNHNV, CDR2 YYDKDF (reference sequence). The CDR3, as DNA: TGTGCCACCAGCAGAGACCTGTGGGGGGAGACCCACACAGATACGCAGTATTTT. Amino acids: CATSRDLWGETHTDTQYF.

The genes are TRBV30 and TRBJ1-2, with TRBD1 as a possible D gene (5 bases). The V gene lost 0 bases and the J gene lost 12 bases, with 23 bases spanning the gap. Germline-derived CDR1 and CDR2 are GTSNPN and SVGIG (reference sequence). CDR3 length: 15 residues. In DNA, the CDR3 is TGTGCCTGGAGTGTCAACAACGTATGGGACCGACTTGACACCTTC. Protein sequence: CAWSVNNVWDRLDTF.

V and J are TRBV7-2 and TRBJ2-1; TRBD1 agrees at 9 bases. Germline loops: CDR1 SGHTA, CDR2 FQGNSA. The CDR3 length is 14 residues. V shed 1 base, J shed 5 bases, and the junction held 0 bases outside the gene matches. This chain's CDR3 is CASSLGQGDNEQFF. CDR3 in DNA: TGTGCCAGCAGCTTAGGACAGGGGGACAATGAGCAGTTCTTC.

This clone has just a few counts. This chain uses TRBV5-1 with TRBJ2-7, with D possibly matching TRBD2 (5 bases). The germline V and J ends were trimmed by 0 bases and 0 bases, with 7 bases remaining between them. The CDR3 runs to 14 residues. Germline CDR1 reads SGHRS; CDR2 reads YFSETQ. The CDR3 sequence is CASSLGSGSYEQYF. For the CDR3, the DNA is TGCGCCAGCAGCTTGGGGAGCGGCTCCTACGAGCAGTACTTC. The entire variable domain, with the rest obtained from reference TRBV5-1 and TRBJ2-7, is as follows: KAGVTQTPRYLIKTRGQQVTLSCSPISGHRSVSWYQQTPGQGLQFLFEYFSETQRNKGNFPGRFSGRQFSNSRSEMNVSTLELGDSALYLCASSLGSGSYEQYFGPGTRLTVT.

Points on this clone: At one end, the junction sequence differs from germline, possibly due to a read error. The chain combines TRBV6-5 with TRBJ2-2, with TRBD2 as a possible D gene (5 bases). CDR1 is MNHEY and CDR2 is SVGAGI in the germline V gene. The CDR3 sequence is 15 residues long. The CDR3 DNA follows: TGTGCCAGTAGTTACCAGAGGACTCCGACCGGGGAGCTGTTTTTT. Amino acid sequence: CASSYQRTPTGELFF.

This chain links TRBV28 with TRBJ1-1; 7 positions agree with TRBD1. Germline CDR1 reads MDHEN; CDR2 reads SYDVKM. J gave up 4 bases and V 6 bases, and 2 bases lay outside the gene matches. The CDR3 has 12 residues. CDR3 protein: CASRAGGTEAFF. The CDR3 DNA reads TGTGCCAGCAGGGCAGGGGGCACTGAAGCTTTCTTT.

The chain recombines TRBV7-8 with TRBJ1-3, with D possibly matching TRBD1 (5 bases). This CDR3 has 15 residues. V was pared by 3 bases and J by 0 bases, with 9 bases between. The germline gives CDR1 SGHVS, CDR2 FQNEAQ. In DNA, the CDR3 is TGTGCCAGCAGCTTGACAGTATACTCTGGAAACACCATATATTTT. This encodes CASSLTVYSGNTIYF.